A single sample gave rise to the 2 T cell receptor beta chains below, sequenced in a study of radiotherapy plus CTLA-4 blockade in lung cancer. The assay was immunoSEQ multiplex PCR, and TCRdb's table has in-frame clones only and misses some. The table lists 55,000 or so clones, approximately 84% of them singletons. The sample here was peripheral blood, taken from a patient treated with radiotherapy plus ipilimumab. These receptors originate from a human donor with non-small cell lung cancer whose response to radiotherapy plus ipilimumab could not be evaluated.

V and J are TRBV9 and TRBJ1-1; D possibly corresponds to TRBD1 (5 bases). The CDR3 covers 15 residues. The germline V and J ends were trimmed by 1 base and 0 bases, with 10 bases remaining between them. Per germline, CDR1 SGDLS and CDR2 YYNGEE. The CDR3 sequence: CASSVLGGVNTEAFF. CDR3 DNA: TGTGCCAGCAGCGTACTGGGAGGGGTGAACACTGAAGCTTTCTTT. The whole variable domain, filled in from reference TRBV9 and TRBJ1-1, reads DSGVTQTPKHLITATGQRVTLRCSPRSGDLSVYWYQQSLDQGLQFLIQYYNGEERAKGNILERFSAQQFPDLHSELNLSSLELGDSALYFCASSVLGGVNTEAFFGQGTRLTVV.

The chain couples TRBV7-8 to TRBJ1-2; no definite D call. Germline CDR1 is SGHVS and CDR2 is FQNEAQ. V lost 6 bases and J lost 8, with 13 bases in between. This CDR3 has 12 residues. The CDR3 is CASSQISYGYTF. The CDR3, as DNA: TGTGCCAGCAGTCAGATAAGTTACGGCTACACCTTC.